The sequence of this T cell receptor (beta chain) was determined in a study of cytomegalovirus exposure and HLA in healthy donors. The donors, nominally healthy at sampling, likely had unrecorded immune exposures. The table lists this clone with a count of one. Its matching antigen is unknown. The PCR employed 60 Vbeta primers together with 13 Jbeta primers. The table came from immunoSEQ multiplex PCR; TCRdb's copy has only in-frame clones and leaves some out. This table holds about 140,000 clones, approximately 72% found once. Study-level findings and limits: Among TCR beta chains, those listed as cytomegalovirus-associated numbered some 160.

This sequence originates from an older woman in good health and CMV-seronegative. Source material: PBMCs.

The CDR3 loop is CASSWSGRGPYEQYF. DNA of the CDR3: TGTGCCAGCAGTTGGAGTGGCAGGGGCCCCTACGAGCAGTACTTC. The chain couples TRBV27 to TRBJ2-7; D perhaps matches TRBD1 (6 bases). The CDR3 has 15 residues. Per the germline V gene, CDR1 is MNHEY and CDR2 is SMNVEV (reference sequence). V lost 4 bases and J 2 bases, leaving 15 bases between the germline ends.